The present T cell receptor (beta chain) was sequenced within a study of human thymus T cells. Germline CDR1 is ENHRY and CDR2 is SYGVKD. CDR3 size: 12 residues. Between the trimmed V and J ends, which lost 6 bases and 4 bases, there was a span of 7 bases. The table lists this clone with a few counts. Its antigen is not identified. TCRdb's table, derived via immunoSEQ multiplex PCR, lists solely in-frame clones and lacks some. Of roughly 130,000 clones listed, around 96% are singletons. Resections from corrective heart surgery supplied the thymus tissue. Congenital heart defects were the reason for the corrective surgery that the donors, healthy Finnish infants, were having. Findings and limits, study-wide: Use of V and J genes seemed skewed within the thymic and blood repertoires. Related research found strongly overlapping thymic repertoires in unrelated individuals.

The sample taken for sequencing was thymus tissue. The origin of this receptor is a boy under two years old with a congenital heart defect but otherwise immunologically healthy. The chain carries TRBV10-3 and TRBJ1-5; D remains unclear. The CDR3 bases are TGTGCCATCAGCCCGACTAATCAGCCCCAGCATTTT. Protein sequence: CAISPTNQPQHF.